The T cell receptor beta chain under discussion was sequenced for a study of Graves' ophthalmopathy and Graves' hyperthyroidism. This clonotype was detected a few times. V gave up 7 bases and J gave up 4 bases, with 10 bases separating them. The CDR3 consists of 12 residues. CDR1 and CDR2 (germline): SNHLY, FYNNEI. RNA transcripts served as template for amplifying TCR beta CDR3 sequences. HTBI-primed RT-PCR formed the first round, and a multiplex PCR formed the second. In TCRdb, the multiplex PCR reads were re-called with MiXCR into one record per CDR3 protein. The sample contains approximately 1.2 million distinct CDR3 sequences, about 40% of which appear only once.

This TCR was sampled from an adult man with Graves' hyperthyroidism. Sequenced material: peripheral blood or thyroid tissue (not recorded which). The V call is TRBV2, the J call TRBJ1-2; D is ambiguous. CDR3 coding DNA: TGTGCCAGCACCGAAAGTAGCTATGGCTACACCTTC. This codes for CASTESSYGYTF.